The present TCR beta chain was sequenced within a study of cytomegalovirus exposure and HLA in healthy donors. The overall study: Later analysis reported that the roughly 130 validation repertoires shared the platform of the 650 to 700 first-cohort repertoires.

Some clones are missing from TCRdb's copy, which holds only in-frame ones; the method was immunoSEQ multiplex PCR. This table holds about 200,000 clones, about 79% found once. General study findings and limits: Clusters of TCRs from the first cohort tended to co-occur in the 110 or so validation repertoires (as a later analysis found).

To note about this clone: Its antigen remains unknown.

V was pared by 5 bases and J by 7 bases, with 13 bases of the junction left unmatched. The CDR3 loop spans 15 amino acids. Germline lookup yields CDR1 MNHEY and CDR2 SMNVEV (reference sequence). The specimen was PBMCs. The chain joins TRBV27 to TRBJ2-7; TRBD1 matches 8 bases. The TCR sequence derives from a woman aged 30 to 39 in good health and CMV-seropositive. CDR3 amino acids: CASSAYRGSSDEQYF. CDR3 sequence (DNA): TGTGCCAGCAGTGCCTACAGGGGGAGTAGTGATGAGCAGTACTTC.